Following are 12 T cell receptor beta chains from one sample sequenced in a study of T-cell memory formation after mild COVID-19. TCRdb used MiXCR to reprocess the 5' RACE reads, holding one entry per CDR3 protein. Altogether more than 150,000 distinct CDR3 sequences are present, about 22% being singletons, with the ten largest covering 23%. The sequencing input was PBMCs or a T cell subset sorted from them (not recorded which). The receptors derive from an adult woman who had mild COVID-19 (a few samples of this study predate the infection). Cell type and time point are not known.

The rearrangement uses TRBV20-1 and TRBJ1-1; maybe TRBD1 (5 bases). Trimming pared 6 bases from V and 2 bases from J, leaving 13 bases between. There are 13 residues in the CDR3. Germline CDR1 and CDR2: DFQATT and SNEGSKA (reference sequence). CDR3 DNA: TGCAGTGCGACAGACCTTGTAAACACTGAAGCTTTCTTT. It translates to CSATDLVNTEAFF.

In nucleotides, the CDR3 is TGTGCCAGTAACTCGGGAGTCGATACGCAGTATTTT. Protein: CASNSGVDTQYF. The rearrangement joins TRBV19 to TRBJ2-3; D is possibly TRBD2 (6 bases). V was trimmed by 7 bases and J by 6 bases, leaving 11 bases between them. CDR3 size: 12 residues. Germline CDR1 LNHDA, CDR2 SQIVND (reference sequence).

This clonotype was seen only a few times. V gene TRBV6-4 combines with J gene TRBJ2-1; 7 bases align to TRBD2. Losses at the gene ends were 0 bases for V and 7 bases for J; bases not matched to a gene: 6. CDR1 MRHNA and CDR2 SNTAGT come from the germline V gene. The CDR3 consists of 15 residues. CDR3 region: CASSDSGGGLNEQFF. As DNA, the CDR3 is TGTGCCAGCAGTGACTCCGGCGGGGGATTGAATGAGCAGTTCTTC.

The V call is TRBV24-1, the J call TRBJ1-2, with D uncertain. The length of the CDR3 is 12 residues. Germline V CDR1 and CDR2: KGHDR, SFDVKD. V was pared by 7 bases and J by 8 bases, with 13 bases between. The CDR3 sequence: CATRYMQAGYTF. CDR3 DNA sequence: TGTGCCACCAGGTACATGCAGGCGGGCTACACCTTC.

The rearrangement uses TRBV4-3 and TRBJ2-1; D call uncertain. Germline lookup yields CDR1 LGHNA and CDR2 YSLEER. The CDR3 has 15 residues. Trimming removed 4 bases at V and 9 bases at J, with 19 bases between. The DNA for the CDR3 is TGCGCCAGCAGCCCCTCCCGGAGTACGGGTTCTGAGCAGTTCTTC. Protein product: CASSPSRSTGSEQFF.

CDR3 DNA: TGTGCCAGCAGCAAGCCGGGACAGTCTATTTCCTACGAGCAGTACTTC. It specifies CASSKPGQSISYEQYF. The chain couples TRBV7-9 to TRBJ2-7, with TRBD1 matching 7 bases. V shed 5 bases, J shed 1 base, and the junction held 11 bases outside the gene matches. Germline CDR1 and CDR2: SEHNR and FQNEAQ (reference sequence). This CDR3 spans 16 amino acids. Looking up the rest from reference TRBV7-9 and TRBJ2-7 gives the full variable domain: DTGVSQNPRHKITKRGQNVTFRCDPISEHNRLYWYRQTLGQGPEFLTYFQNEAQLEKSRLLSDRFSAERPKGSFSTLEIQRTEQGDSAMYLCASSKPGQSISYEQYFGPGTRLTVT.

The rearrangement joins TRBV6-2 or TRBV6-3 to TRBJ2-3; tentatively, D is TRBD1 (5 bases). Trimming left V 5 bases short and J 2 bases short, with 14 bases between. The CDR3 loop spans 15 amino acids. CDR1 is MNHEY, CDR2 SVGEGT, per germline. For the CDR3, the DNA is TGTGCCAGCAGTGCCGGACAAGATTCCACAGATACGCAGTATTTT. It encodes CASSAGQDSTDTQYF.

The chain recombines TRBV4-1 with TRBJ2-7; D gene unclear. V dropped 3 bases and J dropped 3 bases, with 12 bases sitting between them. The CDR3 is 14 amino acids. Germline V gene lookup returns CDR1 MGHRA and CDR2 YSYEKL. CDR3 amino acids: CASSQFVPYYEQYF. For the CDR3, the DNA is TGCGCCAGCAGCCAGTTTGTCCCGTACTACGAGCAGTACTTC.

V and J are TRBV6-6 and TRBJ2-5, with TRBD1 matching 8 bases. The CDR3 spans 14 residues. In germline, CDR1 is MNHNY, CDR2 SVGAGI (reference sequence). With V trimmed by 9 bases and J by 4 bases, 10 bases remained unmatched. The CDR3 here is CASQDRVSGETQYF. In nucleotides, the CDR3 is TGTGCCAGTCAGGACAGGGTGTCAGGAGAGACCCAGTACTTC.

This clonotype was seen only a few times. The V gene is TRBV4-1, the J gene TRBJ2-3; no clear D gene. In germline, CDR1 is MGHRA, CDR2 YSYEKL. Trimming cost V 1 base and J 1 base, with 6 bases left between them. There are 14 residues in the CDR3. Written as DNA, the CDR3 is TGCGCCAGCAGCCAAGTAGGCGGCACAGATACGCAGTATTTT. Protein sequence: CASSQVGGTDTQYF.

Ten or more counts support this clonotype. This chain connects TRBV12-3 or TRBV12-4 to TRBJ1-2; D gene uncertain. The length of the CDR3 is 14 residues. With 6 bases removed from V and 7 bases from J, the gap between germline ends came to 18 bases. CDR3 nucleotides: TGTGCCAGCAGGGTCACCGGGCCTCGGGCTGGCTACACCTTC. Its translation is CASRVTGPRAGYTF.

This clonotype showed up just a few times. The CDR3 nucleotides read TGTGCCACCCGTCCCCGACGACGGAACTACGAGCAGTACTTC. Its protein product is CATRPRRRNYEQYF. The chain has TRBV27 and TRBJ2-7; D gene unclear. Germline values: CDR1 MNHEY, CDR2 SMNVEV (reference sequence). V was pared by 10 bases and J by 3 bases, with 19 bases between. The CDR3 contains 14 residues.